These 9 T cell receptor beta chains were sequenced from one sample in a study of CD8+ T cells in alopecia areata. Reverse transcription of extracted RNA yielded cDNA, which provided the sequencing template. The table came from immunoSEQ multiplex PCR; TCRdb's copy has only in-frame clones and leaves some out. The sample has under 130,000 clones, around 84% seen once. Treatment meaning: oral pan-JAK inhibitor, 5-10 mg twice daily. The sequenced sample was CD8+ T cells sorted from blood, obtained between weeks 30 and 35, from a patient treated with tofacitinib. The receptors shown here come from a human donor with alopecia areata.

The chain couples TRBV11-2 to TRBJ2-2; D is uncertain. Germline CDR1 SGHAT, CDR2 FQNNGV. V was clipped by 5 bases and J by 6 bases, with 10 bases between them. This CDR3 has 13 residues. The CDR3 DNA is TGTGCCAGCAGCCTTGATCTGGCCGGGGAGCTGTTTTTT. Protein sequence: CASSLDLAGELFF.

The V gene is TRBV7-8, the J gene TRBJ2-2, with 9 bases lining up with TRBD2. The germline CDR1 and CDR2 sequences are SGHVS and FQNEAQ. The CDR3 spans 14 residues. V trimming: 6 bases; J trimming: 1 base; junction bases outside the gene matches: 0. DNA for the CDR3: TGTGCCAGCAGGACTAGCGGGAACACCGGGGAGCTGTTTTTT. As protein: CASRTSGNTGELFF.

The chain couples TRBV15 to TRBJ2-3; TRBD1 might be the D (6 bases). Germline V gene lookup returns CDR1 LNHNV and CDR2 YYDKDF (reference sequence). CDR3 length equals 16 residues. V dropped 5 bases and J dropped 0 bases, with 15 bases sitting between them. Written as DNA, the CDR3 is TGTGCCACCAGCGTACGACAGGATTCTAGCACAGATACGCAGTATTTT. It is translated as CATSVRQDSSTDTQYF.

The chain employs TRBV9 and TRBJ2-1, with D maybe TRBD2 (6 bases). The germline CDR1 and CDR2 sequences are SGDLS and YYNGEE. The CDR3 length is 15 residues. V dropped 4 bases and J dropped 1 base, with 12 bases sitting between them. The CDR3 sequence is CASSPPGGSYNEQFF. CDR3 sequence (DNA): TGTGCCAGCAGCCCGCCTGGGGGGTCCTACAATGAGCAGTTCTTC.

The CDR3 nucleotides are TGTGCCAGCAGTCCCGGACGCTCCTACGAGCAGTACTTC. Its translation is CASSPGRSYEQYF. This chain uses TRBV6-5 with TRBJ2-7; D is uncertain. The CDR3 loop spans 13 amino acids. Germline V gene sequence: CDR1 MNHEY, CDR2 SVGAGI. V lost 5 bases and J lost 0, with 8 bases in between.

The V and J genes are TRBV28 and TRBJ2-1; 8 bases fit TRBD2. J lost 7 bases, V lost 3 bases, and 8 bases had no gene match. The CDR3 runs to 15 residues. Germline V gene lookup returns CDR1 MDHEN and CDR2 SYDVKM. The CDR3 DNA reads TGTGCCAGCAGTTTTGGAATAGCGGGAAGTAATGAGCAGTTCTTC. Residues: CASSFGIAGSNEQFF.

The chain has TRBV9 and TRBJ2-1, with TRBD2 identical over 9 bases. Trimming removed 4 bases from V and 8 bases from J; junction bases left unmatched: 13. Germline CDR1 reads SGDLS; CDR2 reads YYNGEE. The CDR3 has 16 residues. CDR3 sequence: CASSPRVSGRLDEQFF. The CDR3 coding sequence is TGTGCCAGCAGCCCGCGGGTAAGCGGGAGGTTGGATGAGCAGTTCTTC.

The rearrangement links TRBV9 to TRBJ1-2; 9 positions match TRBD1. The CDR3 extends over 15 amino acids. V lost 7 bases, J lost 0 bases, and 7 bases stayed unmatched. The germline gives CDR1 SGDLS, CDR2 YYNGEE. The CDR3 nucleotides read TGTGCCAGCCTGGGACAGGGTATCCCTAACTATGGCTACACCTTC. Protein: CASLGQGIPNYGYTF. Filled out from reference TRBV9 and TRBJ1-2, the complete variable domain reads DSGVTQTPKHLITATGQRVTLRCSPRSGDLSVYWYQQSLDQGLQFLIQYYNGEERAKGNILERFSAQQFPDLHSELNLSSLELGDSALYFCASLGQGIPNYGYTFGSGTRLTVV.

The DNA for the CDR3 is TGTGCCAGCAGCACTAGCGGGAGGACGACAGATACGCAGTATTTT. Encoded protein: CASSTSGRTTDTQYF. The V call is TRBV7-9, the J call TRBJ2-3; 12 nucleotides line up with TRBD2. CDR1 and CDR2 from the germline V gene are SEHNR and FQNEAQ (reference sequence). The CDR3 has 15 amino acids. V shed 5 bases, J shed 3 bases, and the junction held 3 bases outside the gene matches.